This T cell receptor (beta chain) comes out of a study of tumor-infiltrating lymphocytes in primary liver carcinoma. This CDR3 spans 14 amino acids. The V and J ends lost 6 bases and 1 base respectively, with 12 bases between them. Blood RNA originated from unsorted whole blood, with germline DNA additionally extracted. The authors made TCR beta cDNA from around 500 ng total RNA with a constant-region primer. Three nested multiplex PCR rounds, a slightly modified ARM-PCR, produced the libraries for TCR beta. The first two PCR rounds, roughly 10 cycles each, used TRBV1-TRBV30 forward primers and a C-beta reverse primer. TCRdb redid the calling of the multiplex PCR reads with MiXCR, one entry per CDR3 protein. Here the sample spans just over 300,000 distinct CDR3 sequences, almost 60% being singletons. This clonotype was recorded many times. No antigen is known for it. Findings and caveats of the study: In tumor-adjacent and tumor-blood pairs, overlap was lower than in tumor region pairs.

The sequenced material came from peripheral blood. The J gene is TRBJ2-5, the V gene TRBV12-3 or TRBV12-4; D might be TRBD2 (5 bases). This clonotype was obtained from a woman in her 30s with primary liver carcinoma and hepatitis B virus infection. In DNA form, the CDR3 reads TGTGCCAGCAGCCCCGGAGGAGGCCAAGAGACCCAGTACTTC. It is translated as CASSPGGGQETQYF.